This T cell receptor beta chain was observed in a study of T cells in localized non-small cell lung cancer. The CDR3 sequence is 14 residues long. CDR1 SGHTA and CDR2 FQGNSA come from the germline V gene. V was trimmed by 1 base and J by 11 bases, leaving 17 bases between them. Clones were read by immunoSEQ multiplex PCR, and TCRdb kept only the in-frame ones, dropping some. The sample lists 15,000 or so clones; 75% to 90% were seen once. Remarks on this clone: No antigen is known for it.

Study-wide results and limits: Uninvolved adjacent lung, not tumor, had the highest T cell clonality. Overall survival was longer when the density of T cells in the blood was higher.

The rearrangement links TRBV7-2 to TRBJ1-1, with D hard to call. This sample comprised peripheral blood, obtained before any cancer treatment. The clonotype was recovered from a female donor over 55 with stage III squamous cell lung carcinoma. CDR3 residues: CASSLVGRRERAFF. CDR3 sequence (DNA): TGTGCCAGCAGCTTAGTGGGCCGGAGGGAGCGGGCTTTCTTT.